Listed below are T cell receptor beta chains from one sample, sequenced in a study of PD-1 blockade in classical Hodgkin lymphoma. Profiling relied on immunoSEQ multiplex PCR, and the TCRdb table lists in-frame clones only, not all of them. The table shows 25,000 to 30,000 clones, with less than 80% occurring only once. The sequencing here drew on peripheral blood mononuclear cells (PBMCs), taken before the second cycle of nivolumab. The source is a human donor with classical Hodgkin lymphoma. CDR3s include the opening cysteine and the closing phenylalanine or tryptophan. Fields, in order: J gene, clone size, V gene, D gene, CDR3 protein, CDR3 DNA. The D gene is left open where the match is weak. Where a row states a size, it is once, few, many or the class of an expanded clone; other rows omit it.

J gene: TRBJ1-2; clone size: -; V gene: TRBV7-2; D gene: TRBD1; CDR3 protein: CASSSGQGYGYTF; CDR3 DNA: TGTGCCAGCAGCTCGGGACAGGGGTATGGCTACACCTTC
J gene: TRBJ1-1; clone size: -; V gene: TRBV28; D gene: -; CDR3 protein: CASIQFGTEAFF; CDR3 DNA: TGTGCCAGCATTCAGTTTGGCACTGAAGCTTTCTTT
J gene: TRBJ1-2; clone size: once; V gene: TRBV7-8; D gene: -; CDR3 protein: CASSLDSYGYTF; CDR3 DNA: TGTGCCAGCAGCCTGGACAGCTATGGCTACACCTTC
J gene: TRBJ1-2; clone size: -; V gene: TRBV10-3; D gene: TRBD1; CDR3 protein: CAISDDRGFKNYGYTF; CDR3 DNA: TGTGCCATCAGTGACGACAGGGGGTTTAAGAACTATGGCTACACCTTC
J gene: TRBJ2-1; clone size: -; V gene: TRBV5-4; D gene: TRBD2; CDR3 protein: CASSRGGSDPSYNEQFF; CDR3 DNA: TGTGCCAGCAGCCGGGGGGGGTCAGATCCCTCCTACAATGAGCAGTTCTTC
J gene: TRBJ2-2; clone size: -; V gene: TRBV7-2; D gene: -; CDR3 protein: CASSPGSFPSNTGELFF; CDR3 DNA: TGTGCCAGCAGCCCGGGGTCGTTCCCCTCGAACACCGGGGAGCTGTTTTTT
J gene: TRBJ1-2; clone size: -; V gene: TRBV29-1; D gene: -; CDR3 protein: CSAQDVNYGYTF; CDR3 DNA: TGCAGCGCTCAGGACGTTAACTATGGCTACACCTTC
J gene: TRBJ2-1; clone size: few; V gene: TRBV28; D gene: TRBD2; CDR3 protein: CASSTRSGGAFSYNEQFF; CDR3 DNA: TGTGCCAGCAGCACCCGTAGCGGGGGGGCTTTCTCCTACAATGAGCAGTTCTTC
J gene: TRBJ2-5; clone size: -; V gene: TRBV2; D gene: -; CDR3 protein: CASSDRGRGETQYF; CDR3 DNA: TGTGCCAGCAGTGACCGGGGGAGAGGAGAGACCCAGTACTTC
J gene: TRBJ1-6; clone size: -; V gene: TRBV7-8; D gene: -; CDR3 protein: CASSHPGLPLSPLHF; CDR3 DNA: TGTGCCAGCAGCCATCCGGGACTGCCTCTTTCACCCCTCCACTTT
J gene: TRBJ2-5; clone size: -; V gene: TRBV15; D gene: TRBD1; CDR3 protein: CATSVHSGTGRSQYF; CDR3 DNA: TGTGCCACCAGCGTTCACTCCGGGACAGGGAGGTCCCAGTACTTC
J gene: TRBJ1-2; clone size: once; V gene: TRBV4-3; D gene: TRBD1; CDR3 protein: CASSQDGQGDYGYTF; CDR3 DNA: TGCGCCAGCAGCCAAGACGGACAGGGGGACTATGGCTACACCTTC
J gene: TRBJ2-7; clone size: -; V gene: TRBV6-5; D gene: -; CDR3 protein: CASSYSTLTYEQYF; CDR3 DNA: TGTGCCAGCAGTTACTCGACCTTAACCTACGAGCAGTACTTC
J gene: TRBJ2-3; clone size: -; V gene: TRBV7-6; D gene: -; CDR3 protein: CASTPGVGTDTQYF; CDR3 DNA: TGTGCCAGCACCCCAGGGGTTGGCACAGATACGCAGTATTTT
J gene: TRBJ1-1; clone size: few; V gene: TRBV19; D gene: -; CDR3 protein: CASSVTGGGTEAFF; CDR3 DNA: TGTGCCAGTAGTGTGACAGGAGGAGGGACTGAAGCTTTCTTT
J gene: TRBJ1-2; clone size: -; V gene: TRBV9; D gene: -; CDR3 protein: CASSVTTGNYGYTF; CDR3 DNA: TGTGCCAGCAGCGTCACGACCGGGAACTATGGCTACACCTTC
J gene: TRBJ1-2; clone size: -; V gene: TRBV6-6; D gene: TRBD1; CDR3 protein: CASRNTGQGAYGYTF; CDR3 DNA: TGTGCCAGCAGGAACACGGGACAGGGGGCCTATGGCTACACCTTC
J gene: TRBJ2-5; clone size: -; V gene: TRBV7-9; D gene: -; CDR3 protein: CASSLMDQETQYF; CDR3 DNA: TGTGCCAGCAGCTTAATGGACCAAGAGACCCAGTACTTC
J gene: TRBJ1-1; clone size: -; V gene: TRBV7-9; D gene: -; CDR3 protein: CASSFHHDVNTEAFF; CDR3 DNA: TGTGCCAGCAGTTTTCATCACGACGTGAACACTGAAGCTTTCTTT
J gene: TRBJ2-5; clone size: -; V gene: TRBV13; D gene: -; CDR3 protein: CASSFQGETQYF; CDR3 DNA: TGTGCCAGCAGTTTTCAAGGAGAGACCCAGTACTTC
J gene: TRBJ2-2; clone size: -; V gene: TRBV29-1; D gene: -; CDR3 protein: CSVAGGTENTGELFF; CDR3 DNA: TGCAGCGTTGCAGGGGGGACAGAGAACACCGGGGAGCTGTTTTTT
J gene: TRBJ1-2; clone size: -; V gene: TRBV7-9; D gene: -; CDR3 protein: CASSWRQDDGYTF; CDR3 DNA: TGTGCCAGCAGCTGGCGACAGGACGATGGCTACACCTTC
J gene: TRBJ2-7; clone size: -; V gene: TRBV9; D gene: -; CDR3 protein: CASSEDSLSYEQYF; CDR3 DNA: TGTGCCAGCAGCGAAGACAGTCTCTCCTACGAGCAGTACTTC
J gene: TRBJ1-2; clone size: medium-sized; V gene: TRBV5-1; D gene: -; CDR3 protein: CASSSAVGQNYGYTF; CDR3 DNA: TGCGCCAGCAGCTCAGCAGTTGGGCAGAACTATGGCTACACCTTC
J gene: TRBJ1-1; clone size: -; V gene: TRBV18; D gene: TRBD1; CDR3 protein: CASSPGTALNTEAFF; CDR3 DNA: TGTGCCAGCTCACCTGGGACAGCCCTCAACACTGAAGCTTTCTTT
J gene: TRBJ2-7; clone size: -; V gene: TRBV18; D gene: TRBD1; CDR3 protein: CASSDGTGTRYEQYF; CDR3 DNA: TGTGCCAGCTCGGATGGGACAGGGACCCGCTACGAGCAGTACTTC
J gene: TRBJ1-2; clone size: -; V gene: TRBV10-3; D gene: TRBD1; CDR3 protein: CAISESRDRGAYGYTF; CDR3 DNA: TGTGCCATCAGTGAGTCCCGGGACAGGGGGGCCTATGGCTACACCTTC
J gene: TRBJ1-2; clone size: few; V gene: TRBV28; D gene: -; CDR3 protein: CASSRQGDGYTF; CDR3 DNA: TGTGCCAGCAGCCGCCAAGGCGATGGCTACACCTTC